These 5 T cell receptor beta chains were all obtained from the same sample, sequenced in a study of shared clonotypes between healthy human individuals. Clones were sequenced by immunoSEQ multiplex PCR, and TCRdb holds only the in-frame ones, with some missing. The sample has over 400,000 clones, about 85% seen once. Sequencing was performed on PBMCs. These receptors were collected from a middle-aged woman in good health. Some clones in this sample may be carry-over from other donors' samples.

This chain links TRBV11-2 with TRBJ2-7; D tentatively reads TRBD1 or TRBD2 (5 bases each). V was clipped by 3 bases and J by 10 bases, with 16 bases between them. The CDR3 loop spans 13 amino acids. Germline assignment: CDR1 SGHAT and CDR2 FQNNGV. In DNA form, the CDR3 reads TGTGCCAGCAGCTTTGGGGGTGGCGGAAATCAGTACTTC. It codes for CASSFGGGGNQYF.

This clone was picked up many times. The rearrangement links TRBV4-3 to TRBJ2-5; 7 bases fit TRBD2. Germline V gene lookup returns CDR1 LGHNA and CDR2 YSLEER. J gave up 2 bases and V 1 base, and 4 bases lay outside the gene matches. This CDR3 contains 15 residues. CDR3 protein: CASSQGGGLQETQYF. CDR3 DNA sequence: TGCGCCAGCAGCCAAGGGGGGGGACTACAAGAGACCCAGTACTTC.

J is TRBJ2-5 and V is TRBV30, with D tentatively TRBD1 or TRBD2 (5 bases each). V was trimmed by 4 bases and J by 5 bases, leaving 20 bases between them. Per the germline V gene, CDR1 is GTSNPN and CDR2 is SVGIG (reference sequence). This CDR3 region has 15 residues. DNA of the CDR3: TGTGCCTGGACCTCCCCGCAGGGAGTACGTGAGACCCAGTACTTC. It codes for CAWTSPQGVRETQYF.

The V call is TRBV18, the J call TRBJ1-2; TRBD1 might be the D (6 bases). CDR1 is KGHSH, CDR2 LQKENI, per germline. This CDR3 has 14 residues. The V end lost 6 bases, the J end lost 0 bases, and 11 bases lay between the germline ends. CDR3 DNA sequence: TGTGCCAGCTCGCCCGGACAGACTAACTATGGCTACACCTTC. Encoded protein: CASSPGQTNYGYTF.

The gene calls are TRBV28 and TRBJ1-5; D is possibly TRBD1 (5 bases). Germline V gene lookup returns CDR1 MDHEN and CDR2 SYDVKM. V was shortened by 5 bases and J by 11 bases, with 10 bases between the two germline ends. The CDR3 sequence is 11 residues long. CDR3 nucleotide sequence: TGTGCCAGCAGTGCTTCAGGGACCCAGCATTTT. Its translation is CASSASGTQHF.